Listed here are 2 T cell receptor beta chains from one sample, sequenced in a study of Ad26.COV2.S vaccination and SARS-CoV-2 variants. Treatment indicated: some 20 received Ad26.COV2.S at low or high dose, single or two shots; roughly five received placebo; per-sample allocation not given. Day 63 following the first vaccine or placebo injection was when the samples were taken. Generated by immunoSEQ multiplex PCR, the TCRdb table keeps only in-frame clones and is missing some. The table lists roughly 380,000 clones, around 83% of them singletons. Sample: peripheral blood, taken in a trial of Ad26.COV2.S vaccine versus placebo. These receptors were taken from a person between 18 and 65 years old who received the Ad26.COV2.S COVID-19 vaccine or a placebo.

This clone was found once. This chain connects TRBV7-9 to TRBJ1-2; TRBD1 agrees at 9 bases. Germline V gene lookup returns CDR1 SEHNR and CDR2 FQNEAQ (reference sequence). CDR3 size: 15 residues. J gave up 6 bases and V 0 bases, and 5 bases lay outside the gene matches. CDR3 bases: TGTGCCAGCAGCTTAGCGCGGGACAGGGTACATGGCTACACCTTC. Translated, it gives CASSLARDRVHGYTF.

This chain links TRBV7-8 with TRBJ2-1; TRBD1 agrees at 8 bases. The germline CDR1 and CDR2 sequences are SGHVS and FQNEAQ. Trimming removed 3 bases from V and 4 bases from J; junction bases left unmatched: 11. The CDR3 sequence is 17 residues long. The CDR3 region is CASSLLQGTGVYNEQFF. CDR3 bases: TGTGCCAGCAGCTTGTTGCAAGGGACAGGCGTATACAATGAGCAGTTCTTC.